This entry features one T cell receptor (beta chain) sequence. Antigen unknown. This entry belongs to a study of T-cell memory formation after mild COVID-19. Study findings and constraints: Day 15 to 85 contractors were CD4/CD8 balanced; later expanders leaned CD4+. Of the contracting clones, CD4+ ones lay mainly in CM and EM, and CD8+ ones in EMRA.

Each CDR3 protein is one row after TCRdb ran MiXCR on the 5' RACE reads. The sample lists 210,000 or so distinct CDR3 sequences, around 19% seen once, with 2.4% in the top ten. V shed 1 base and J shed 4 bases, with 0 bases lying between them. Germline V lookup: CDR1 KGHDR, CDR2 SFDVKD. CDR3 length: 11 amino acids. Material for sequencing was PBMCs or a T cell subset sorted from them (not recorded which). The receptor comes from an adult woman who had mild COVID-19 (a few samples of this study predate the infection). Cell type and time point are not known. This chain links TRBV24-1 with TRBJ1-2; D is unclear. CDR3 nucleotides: TGTGCCACCAGTGATTTCTATGGCTACACCTTC. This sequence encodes CATSDFYGYTF.